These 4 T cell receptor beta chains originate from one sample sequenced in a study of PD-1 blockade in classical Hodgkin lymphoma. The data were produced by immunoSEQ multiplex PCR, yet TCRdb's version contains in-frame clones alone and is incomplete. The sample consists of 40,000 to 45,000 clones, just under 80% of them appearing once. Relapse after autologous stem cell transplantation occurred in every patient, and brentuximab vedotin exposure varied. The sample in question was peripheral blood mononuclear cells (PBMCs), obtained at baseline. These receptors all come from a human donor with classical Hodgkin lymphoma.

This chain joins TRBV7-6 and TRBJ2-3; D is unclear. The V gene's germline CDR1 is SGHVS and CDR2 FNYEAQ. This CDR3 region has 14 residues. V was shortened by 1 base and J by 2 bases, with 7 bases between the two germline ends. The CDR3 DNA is TGTGCCAGCAGCTTAGGAGGCTTCACAGATACGCAGTATTTT. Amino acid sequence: CASSLGGFTDTQYF.

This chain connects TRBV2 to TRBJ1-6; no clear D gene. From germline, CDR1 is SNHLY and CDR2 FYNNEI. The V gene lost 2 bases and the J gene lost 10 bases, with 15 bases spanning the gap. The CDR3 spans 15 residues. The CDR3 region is CASSESPLGGSPLHF. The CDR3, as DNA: TGTGCCAGCAGTGAATCACCTCTCGGCGGATCACCCCTCCACTTT.

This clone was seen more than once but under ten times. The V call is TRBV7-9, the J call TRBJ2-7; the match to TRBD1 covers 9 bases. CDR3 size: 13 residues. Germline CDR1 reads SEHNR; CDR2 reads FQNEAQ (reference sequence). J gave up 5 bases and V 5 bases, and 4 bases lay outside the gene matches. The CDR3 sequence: CASSLYRGHEQYF. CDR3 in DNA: TGTGCCAGCAGCCTATACAGGGGGCACGAGCAGTACTTC.

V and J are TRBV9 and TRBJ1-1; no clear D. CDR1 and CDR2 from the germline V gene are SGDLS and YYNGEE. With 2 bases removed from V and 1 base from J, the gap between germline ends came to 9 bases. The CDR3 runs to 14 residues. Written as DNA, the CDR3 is TGTGCCAGCAGCGTGTATGCAGGGAACACTGAAGCTTTCTTT. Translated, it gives CASSVYAGNTEAFF.